This T cell receptor (beta chain) originates from a study of blood T cell repertoires in COVID-19. Clones were read by immunoSEQ multiplex PCR, and TCRdb kept only the in-frame ones, dropping some. The data hold under 300,000 clones, with around 91% observed a single time. The CDR3 contains 14 residues. From germline, CDR1 is LGHDT and CDR2 YNNKEL (reference sequence). Trimming took off 3 bases at V and 4 bases at J, with 11 bases between the two ends. V usage is TRBV3-1 (or the pseudogene TRBV3-2) and J usage is TRBJ2-3; D may be TRBD2 (5 bases). Input material: peripheral blood. The sequence came from a woman between 55 and 75 years old with COVID-19, enrolled during active disease. Here the CDR3 reads CASSHRESADTQYF. The CDR3 DNA reads TGTGCCAGCAGCCATAGGGAGTCCGCAGATACGCAGTATTTT.